Listed below are T cell receptor beta chains from one sample, sequenced in a study of graft-versus-host responses after intestinal transplantation. The table came from immunoSEQ multiplex PCR; TCRdb's copy has only in-frame clones and leaves some out. The repertoire includes 12,000 or so clones, about three quarters of them detected once, and about 35% sits in the top ten. Sequencing used PBMCs, obtained roughly 74 weeks after intestinal transplant. The receptor set was obtained from a human patient who received an intestinal transplant, so some T cells may come from the graft donor. CDR3s include the opening cysteine and the closing phenylalanine or tryptophan. Fields, in order: V gene, D gene, J gene, clone size, CDR3 protein, CDR3 DNA. The D gene is left open where the match is weak. Size is stated for part of the rows, as once, few or many counts, or as a class when the clone is expanded.

>TRBV29-1|TRBD1|TRBJ1-1|-
CSVDRDSLNTEAFF
TGCAGCGTAGACAGGGACAGTTTGAACACTGAAGCTTTCTTT
>TRBV10-2|-|TRBJ2-5|few
CASSGLGQETQYF
TGCGCCAGCAGTGGACTTGGCCAAGAGACCCAGTACTTC
>TRBV5-5|-|TRBJ2-3|-
CASSLGFNTQYF
TGTGCCAGCAGCTTGGGCTTTAATACGCAGTATTTT
>TRBV7-8|-|TRBJ1-1|-
CASSLARGGTEAFF
TGTGCCAGCAGCTTAGCGAGGGGTGGCACTGAAGCTTTCTTT
>TRBV5-8|-|TRBJ1-1|-
CASSSMGRRNTEAFF
TGTGCCAGCAGCTCAATGGGCAGGAGAAACACTGAAGCTTTCTTT
>TRBV6-4|-|TRBJ2-2|-
CASSDSPHGTGELFF
TGTGCCAGCAGTGACTCGCCCCATGGGACCGGGGAGCTGTTTTTT
>TRBV6-1|-|TRBJ1-5|-
CAIGRYDNQPQHF
TGTGCCATTGGGAGGTATGACAATCAGCCCCAGCATTTT
>TRBV5-8|-|TRBJ1-3|-
CASSPRTAGNTIYF
TGTGCCAGCAGCCCGCGGACAGCTGGAAACACCATATATTTT
>TRBV9|TRBD2|TRBJ2-2|-
CASSVGLAGEIGPNTGELFF
TGTGCCAGCAGCGTAGGACTAGCGGGAGAAATAGGGCCGAACACCGGGGAGCTGTTTTTT
>TRBV7-9|-|TRBJ1-2|-
CASSQWGYGYTF
TGTGCCAGCAGCCAATGGGGGTACGGCTACACCTTC
>TRBV28|-|TRBJ1-4|-
CASSFSWFEKLFF
TGTGCCAGCAGTTTCTCATGGTTTGAAAAACTGTTTTTT
>TRBV7-8|-|TRBJ2-1|-
CASSLNRPRGQFF
TGTGCCAGCAGCTTAAACAGGCCGAGGGGGCAGTTCTTC
>TRBV6-1|-|TRBJ1-2|once
CASRDRGQIYGYTF
TGTGCCAGCAGAGACCGGGGCCAGATCTATGGCTACACCTTC
>TRBV6-6|TRBD1|TRBJ1-2|-
CASGIQGGYGYTF
TGTGCCAGCGGCATACAGGGGGGCTATGGCTACACCTTC
>TRBV29-1|TRBD1|TRBJ2-1|-
CSVSPGTGGGEQFF
TGCAGCGTTTCCCCCGGGACAGGGGGGGGTGAGCAGTTCTTC
>TRBV27|-|TRBJ1-2|-
CASWGGARGYTF
TGTGCCAGTTGGGGGGGGGCACGGGGCTACACCTTC
>TRBV5-7|-|TRBJ2-7|-
CASSDSYEQYF
TGTGCCAGCAGTGACAGCTACGAGCAGTACTTC
>TRBV7-3|-|TRBJ2-1|-
CASSLLGLSSYNEQFF
TGTGCCAGCAGCTTACTCGGGTTAAGCTCCTACAATGAGCAGTTCTTC
>TRBV5-1|-|TRBJ2-7|once
CASSPARGESEQYF
TGCGCCAGCAGCCCCGCGCGAGGGGAGAGCGAGCAGTACTTC
>TRBV5-8|TRBD2|TRBJ2-3|once
CASSLGLAGSDTQYF
TGTGCCAGCAGCTTGGGACTAGCGGGATCTGATACGCAGTATTTT
>TRBV18|TRBD2|TRBJ2-1|-
CASVLTSGMADEQFF
TGTGCCAGCGTCCTCACTAGCGGGATGGCGGACGAGCAGTTCTTC
>TRBV5-1|-|TRBJ2-5|once
CASSSQTENSKQYF
TGCGCCAGCAGCTCCCAGACCGAGAATTCTAAGCAGTACTTC
>TRBV7-9|-|TRBJ2-7|-
CASSSEAGSYEQYF
TGTGCCAGCAGCTCAGAGGCAGGTTCCTACGAGCAGTACTTC
>TRBV28|-|TRBJ1-2|few
CASRGAGRGTLNYGYTF
TGCGCCAGCCGGGGGGCGGGGAGGGGCACTCTAAACTATGGCTACACCTTC
>TRBV7-6|-|TRBJ2-2|once
CASSLAGAGEEIGELFF
TGTGCCAGCAGCTTAGCGGGGGCGGGAGAAGAAATCGGGGAGCTGTTTTTT
>TRBV5-1|-|TRBJ2-3|-
CASSLAGARTDTQYF
TGCGCCAGCAGCTTGGCTGGCGCCCGCACAGATACGCAGTATTTT
>TRBV2|-|TRBJ2-3|-
CASTKRSTDTQYF
TGTGCCAGCACAAAGCGGTCCACAGATACGCAGTATTTT
>TRBV13|TRBD2|TRBJ2-1|-
CASSLGFDSGNYYNEQFF
TGTGCCAGCAGCTTAGGTTTCGACAGCGGGAACTACTACAATGAGCAGTTCTTC
>TRBV6-1|TRBD1|TRBJ1-2|-
CASSGHGQGSYGYTF
TGTGCCAGCAGTGGGCATGGACAGGGGTCGTATGGCTACACCTTC
>TRBV27|-|TRBJ2-3|-
CASSSRRGAGGTDTQYF
TGTGCCAGCAGTTCCCGTAGGGGGGCGGGAGGCACAGATACGCAGTATTTT
>TRBV30|-|TRBJ1-3|-
CAWNHGGVRITGNTIYF
TGTGCCTGGAACCACGGGGGGGTTCGCATCACTGGAAACACCATATATTTT
>TRBV5-1|-|TRBJ2-7|-
CASSLSGRDTSFYEQYF
TGCGCCAGCAGCTTGTCCGGCCGGGACACGAGTTTCTACGAGCAGTACTTC
>TRBV6-4|-|TRBJ2-7|once
CASRGPVLYEQYF
TGTGCCAGTCGGGGGCCCGTACTTTACGAGCAGTACTTC
>TRBV5-1|TRBD2|TRBJ2-3|-
CASSLVGLAGTDTQYF
TGCGCCAGCAGCTTGGTAGGACTAGCGGGCACAGATACGCAGTATTTT
>TRBV29-1|-|TRBJ2-5|-
CSVEGSRDQTQYF
TGCAGCGTTGAAGGGTCTAGGGATCAGACCCAGTACTTC
>TRBV6-5|TRBD1|TRBJ2-7|once
CASRGTAQQYF
TGTGCCAGCAGGGGGACAGCACAGCAGTACTTC